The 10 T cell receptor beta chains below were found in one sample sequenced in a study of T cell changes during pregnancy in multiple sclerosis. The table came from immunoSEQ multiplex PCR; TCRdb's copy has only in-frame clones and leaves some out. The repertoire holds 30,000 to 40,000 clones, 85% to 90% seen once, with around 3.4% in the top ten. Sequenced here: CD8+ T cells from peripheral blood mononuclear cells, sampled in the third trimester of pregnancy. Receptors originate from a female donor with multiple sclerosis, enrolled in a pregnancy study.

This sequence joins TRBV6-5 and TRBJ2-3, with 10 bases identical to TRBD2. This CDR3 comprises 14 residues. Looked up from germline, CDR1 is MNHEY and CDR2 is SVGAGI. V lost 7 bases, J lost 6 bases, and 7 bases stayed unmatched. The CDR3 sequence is CASTLAGAGDTQYF. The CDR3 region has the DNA TGTGCCAGCACCCTAGCGGGGGCGGGGGATACGCAGTATTTT.

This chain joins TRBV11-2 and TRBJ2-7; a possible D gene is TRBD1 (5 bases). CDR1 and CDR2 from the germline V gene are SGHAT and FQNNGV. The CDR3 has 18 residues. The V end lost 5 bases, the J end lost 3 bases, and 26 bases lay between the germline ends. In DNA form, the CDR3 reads TGTGCCAGCAGCCCCATACTCGTGGCCAGGACATTTCTCTACGAGCAGTACTTC. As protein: CASSPILVARTFLYEQYF.

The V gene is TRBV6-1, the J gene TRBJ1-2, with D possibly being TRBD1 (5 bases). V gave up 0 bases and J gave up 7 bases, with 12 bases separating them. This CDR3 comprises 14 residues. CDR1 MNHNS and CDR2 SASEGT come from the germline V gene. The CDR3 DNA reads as TGTGCCAGCAGTGAAGCTGAGCCAGGGCTTGGCTACACCTTC. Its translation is CASSEAEPGLGYTF.

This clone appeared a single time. In DNA, the CDR3 is TGCGCCAGCAGCCAGTCTCTAGATCTTGTTCCCGGGACTAGCGGACCCTACGAGCAGTACTTC. Its protein product is CASSQSLDLVPGTSGPYEQYF. The chain recombines TRBV4-3 with TRBJ2-7; the match to TRBD2 covers 11 bases. Looked up from germline, CDR1 is LGHNA and CDR2 is YSLEER. With 3 bases clipped from V and 2 bases from J, the junction kept 21 bases outside the gene matches. The CDR3 consists of 21 residues.

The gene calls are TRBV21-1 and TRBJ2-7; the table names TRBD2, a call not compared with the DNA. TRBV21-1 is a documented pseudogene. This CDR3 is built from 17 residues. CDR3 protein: CASSKEDGSGISYEQYF. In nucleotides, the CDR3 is TGTGCCAGCAGCAAAGAGGACGGCAGCGGCATCTCCTACGAGCAGTACTTC.

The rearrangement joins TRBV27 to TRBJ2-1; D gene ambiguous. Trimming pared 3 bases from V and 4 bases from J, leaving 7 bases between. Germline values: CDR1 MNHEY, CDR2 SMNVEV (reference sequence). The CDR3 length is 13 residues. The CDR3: CASSFSGYNEQFF. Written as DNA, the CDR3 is TGTGCCAGCAGTTTCTCCGGGTACAATGAGCAGTTCTTC.

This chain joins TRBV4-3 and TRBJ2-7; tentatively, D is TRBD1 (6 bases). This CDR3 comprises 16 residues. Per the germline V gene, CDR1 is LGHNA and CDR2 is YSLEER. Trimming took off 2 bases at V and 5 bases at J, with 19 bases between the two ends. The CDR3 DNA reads TGCGCCAGCAGCCAATCGGTGGCAGGGGCAAGGGACGAGCAGTACTTC. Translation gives CASSQSVAGARDEQYF.

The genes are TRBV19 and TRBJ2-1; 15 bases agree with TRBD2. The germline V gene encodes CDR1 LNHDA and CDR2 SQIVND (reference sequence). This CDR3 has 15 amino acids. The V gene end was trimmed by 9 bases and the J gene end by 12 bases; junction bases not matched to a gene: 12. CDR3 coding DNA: TGTGCCAGCACGGGACTAGCGGGGGGCCGGTTAGGGCAGTTCTTC. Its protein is CASTGLAGGRLGQFF.

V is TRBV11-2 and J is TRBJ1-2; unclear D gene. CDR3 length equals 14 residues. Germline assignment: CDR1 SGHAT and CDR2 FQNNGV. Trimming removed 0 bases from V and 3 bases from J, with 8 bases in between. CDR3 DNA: TGTGCCAGCAGCTTAGATACATATGACTATGGCTACACCTTC. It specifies CASSLDTYDYGYTF.

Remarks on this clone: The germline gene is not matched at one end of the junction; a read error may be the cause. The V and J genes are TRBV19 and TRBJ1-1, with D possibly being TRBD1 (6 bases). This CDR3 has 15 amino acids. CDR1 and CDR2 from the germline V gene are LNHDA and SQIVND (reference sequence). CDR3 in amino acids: CASRIGDTQGTEAFF. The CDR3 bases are TGTGCCAGTAGGATAGGGGACACCCAGGGCACTGAAGCTTTCTTT.